A selection of T cell receptor beta chains follows, all from one sample in a study of OX40 agonist ivuxolimab in advanced cancers. Assay: immunoSEQ multiplex PCR; the TCRdb copy retains only in-frame clones and omits some. This repertoire shows 60,000 to 95,000 clones, approximately 84% found once; its top ten account for 15% to 20%. The sequencing used CD4+ or CD8+ T cells sorted from blood, collected in a trial of the OX40 agonist ivuxolimab. The receptors originated from an adult with an advanced solid tumor such as melanoma, head and neck, liver or kidney cancer. The CDR3 runs from the conserved cysteine through the conserved F or W. D genes are given only for firm matches. The size field is filled for only some rows; it gives once, few, many or a size class.

size: few; J: TRBJ2-5; D: TRBD2; length: 14; V: TRBV5-1; CDR3: CASSPQTSSETQYF; DNA: TGCGCCAGCAGCCCGCAGACTAGCTCTGAGACCCAGTACTTC
size: -; J: TRBJ2-1; D: -; length: 14; V: TRBV7-9; CDR3: CASSSDGGYNEQFF; DNA: TGTGCCAGCAGCTCCGATGGGGGGTACAATGAGCAGTTCTTC
size: -; J: TRBJ2-4; D: TRBD2; length: 14; V: TRBV4-2; CDR3: CASSQDSGSDIQYF; DNA: TGTGCCAGCAGCCAAGATAGCGGGAGTGACATTCAGTACTTC
size: -; J: TRBJ2-3; D: TRBD2; length: 15; V: TRBV7-6; CDR3: CASSLSGISGDTQYF; DNA: TGTGCCAGCAGCCTTAGCGGGATTTCGGGAGATACGCAGTATTTT
size: -; J: TRBJ2-7; D: -; length: 16; V: TRBV10-3; CDR3: CAITEGWPPGPYEQYF; DNA: TGTGCCATCACCGAGGGATGGCCCCCTGGACCCTACGAGCAGTACTTC
size: -; J: TRBJ2-2; D: TRBD2; length: 16; V: TRBV6-4; CDR3: CASSGLAGALGGELFF; DNA: TGTGCCAGCAGCGGACTAGCGGGAGCCCTCGGCGGGGAGCTGTTTTTT
size: -; J: TRBJ2-3; D: TRBD2; length: 17; V: TRBV28; CDR3: CASSLWVSGGYADTQYF; DNA: TGTGCCAGCAGTTTATGGGTATCGGGGGGTTACGCAGATACGCAGTATTTT
size: -; J: TRBJ2-2; D: TRBD1; length: 17; V: TRBV5-4; CDR3: CASSSPKGQGNTGELFF; DNA: TGTGCCAGCAGCTCCCCAAAGGGACAGGGGAACACCGGGGAGCTGTTTTTT
size: once; J: TRBJ2-3; D: -; length: 12; V: TRBV7-9; CDR3: CASSFQDGTQYF; DNA: TGTGCCAGCAGCTTTCAGGATGGTACGCAGTATTTT
size: once; J: TRBJ2-3; D: TRBD2; length: 13; V: TRBV2; CDR3: CASRTSGTDTQYF; DNA: TGTGCCAGCAGGACTAGCGGCACAGATACGCAGTATTTT
size: -; J: TRBJ2-1; D: -; length: 15; V: TRBV7-9; CDR3: CASREGGRRANEQFF; DNA: TGTGCCAGCAGAGAGGGTGGCCGGCGGGCTAATGAGCAGTTCTTC
size: -; J: TRBJ2-1; D: -; length: 16; V: TRBV5-1; CDR3: CASSLEGFVWGNEQFF; DNA: TGCGCCAGCAGCTTGGAGGGCTTTGTTTGGGGAAATGAGCAGTTCTTC
size: -; J: TRBJ2-4; D: -; length: 16; V: TRBV28; CDR3: CASSLYRDPSKNIQYF; DNA: TGTGCCAGCAGTTTATACAGGGACCCTTCCAAAAACATTCAGTACTTC
size: -; J: TRBJ2-1; D: TRBD2; length: 15; V: TRBV5-4; CDR3: CASSPGTSGSNEQFF; DNA: TGTGCCAGCAGTCCCGGGACTAGCGGGAGTAATGAGCAGTTCTTC
size: -; J: TRBJ2-1; D: -; length: 13; V: TRBV6-5; CDR3: CASRRGRDNEQFF; DNA: TGTGCCAGCAGGAGGGGAAGGGACAATGAGCAGTTCTTC
size: -; J: TRBJ1-4; D: -; length: 15; V: TRBV6-5; CDR3: CASSYSNRPSEKLFF; DNA: TGTGCCAGCAGTTACTCTAACAGGCCGTCTGAAAAACTGTTTTTT
size: -; J: TRBJ2-7; D: TRBD2; length: 13; V: TRBV9; CDR3: CASSVSGGYEQYF; DNA: TGTGCCAGCAGCGTTAGCGGGGGATACGAGCAGTACTTC
size: -; J: TRBJ1-2; D: TRBD1; length: 17; V: TRBV19; CDR3: CASSIDKSSTGTYGYTF; DNA: TGTGCCAGTAGTATAGATAAATCGTCGACAGGGACCTATGGCTACACCTTC
size: -; J: TRBJ2-6; D: TRBD1; length: 17; V: TRBV10-3; CDR3: CAISEQGARGGANVLTF; DNA: TGTGCCATCAGTGAACAGGGGGCTAGAGGTGGGGCCAACGTCCTGACTTTC
size: -; J: TRBJ2-1; D: -; length: 15; V: TRBV6-6; CDR3: CASSYSEGWGNEQFF; DNA: TGTGCCAGCAGTTACTCAGAGGGTTGGGGCAATGAGCAGTTCTTC